What follows is one T cell receptor beta chain and its context. Its specificity is not known. The germline CDR1 and CDR2 sequences are MDHEN and SYDVKM. This CDR3 has 16 residues. Deletions cut 0 bases from V and 9 bases from J, with 15 bases between. Primers used in a second PCR of roughly 6 to 11 cycles were a sample-barcoded 5' primer and a J-beta primer mix. TCRdb itself ran the 5' RACE reads through MiXCR, one entry per CDR3 protein. The data hold 800,000 or so distinct CDR3 sequences, with roughly 25% observed a single time. The sample originates from a study of blood T cells in healthy people across ages. Study-wide background: In model experiments, template switching was able to capture about one barcoded beta molecule for every two T cells that were present. Study results and limitations: Age brought a roughly linear fall in TCR beta diversity measured per million T cells.

For every donor, a draw yielded around 10 milliliters of peripheral blood. The sample also formed part of further work on T cells of mothers and their children. That paper adds: Added by the second PCR's M1S primer were sample barcodes and 2-4 random nucleotides.

The origin of this receptor is a boy younger than 18 in good health. The chain links TRBV28 to TRBJ1-6, with a weak D call TRBD1 (6 bases). The sample consisted of blood. CDR3 sequence reads: CASSLWVTGILSPLHF. As DNA, the CDR3 is TGTGCCAGCAGTTTATGGGTTACAGGGATCCTTTCACCCCTCCACTTT.